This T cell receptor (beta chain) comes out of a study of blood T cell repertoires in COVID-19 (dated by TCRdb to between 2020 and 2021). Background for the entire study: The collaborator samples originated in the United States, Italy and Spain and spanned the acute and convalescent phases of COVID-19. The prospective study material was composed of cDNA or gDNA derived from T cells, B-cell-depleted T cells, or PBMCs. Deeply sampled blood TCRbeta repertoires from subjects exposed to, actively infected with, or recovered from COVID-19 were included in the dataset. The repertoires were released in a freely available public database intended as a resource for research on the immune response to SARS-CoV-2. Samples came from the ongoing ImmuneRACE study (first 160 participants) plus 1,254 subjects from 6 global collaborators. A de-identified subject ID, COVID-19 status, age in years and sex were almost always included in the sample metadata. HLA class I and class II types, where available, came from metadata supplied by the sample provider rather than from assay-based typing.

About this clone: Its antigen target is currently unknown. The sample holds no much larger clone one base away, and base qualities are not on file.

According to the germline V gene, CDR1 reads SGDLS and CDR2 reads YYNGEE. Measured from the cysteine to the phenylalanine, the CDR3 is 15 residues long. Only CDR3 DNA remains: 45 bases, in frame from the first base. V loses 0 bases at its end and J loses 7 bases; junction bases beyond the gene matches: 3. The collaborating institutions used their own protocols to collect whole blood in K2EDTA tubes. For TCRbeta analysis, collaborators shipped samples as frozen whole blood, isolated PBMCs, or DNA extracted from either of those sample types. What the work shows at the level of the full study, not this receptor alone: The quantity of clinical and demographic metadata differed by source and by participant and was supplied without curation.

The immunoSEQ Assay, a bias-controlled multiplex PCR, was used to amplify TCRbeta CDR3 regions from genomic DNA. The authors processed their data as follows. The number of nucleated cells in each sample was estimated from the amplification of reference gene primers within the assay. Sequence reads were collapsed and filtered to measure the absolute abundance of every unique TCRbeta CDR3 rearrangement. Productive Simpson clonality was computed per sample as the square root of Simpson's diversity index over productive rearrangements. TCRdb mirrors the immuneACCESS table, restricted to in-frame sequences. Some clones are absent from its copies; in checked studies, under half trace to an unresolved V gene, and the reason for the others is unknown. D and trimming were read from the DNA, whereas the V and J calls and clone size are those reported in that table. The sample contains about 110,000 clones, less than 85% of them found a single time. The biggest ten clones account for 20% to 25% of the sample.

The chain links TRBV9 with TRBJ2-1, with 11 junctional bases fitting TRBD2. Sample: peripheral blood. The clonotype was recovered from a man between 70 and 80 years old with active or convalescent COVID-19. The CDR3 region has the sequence CASSVGGLAANEQFF. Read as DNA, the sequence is TGTGCCAGCAGCGTAGGGGGACTAGCGGCAAATGAGCAGTTCTTC.